This T cell receptor beta chain is drawn from a study of T cells after yellow fever vaccination. Study at large: SMART-Seq v4 Ultra Low Input served to prepare low-cell-number fractions. General study results and limits: Most primary-vaccination clones recurred post-booster (roughly 96% CD4, roughly 90% CD8). Researchers noted that a small share of clonotypes showed up in both CD4 and CD8 compartments. Abundant contaminating clonotypes from the bulk population could appear in FACS-sorted repertoires.

TCRdb fed the 5' RACE reads into MiXCR, producing one record per CDR3 protein. The data hold around 500,000 distinct CDR3 sequences, with 20% to 25% observed a single time. The table lists this clonotype with a few counts. The antigen is not known. V shed 1 base and J shed 7 bases, with 16 bases lying between them. The CDR3 is 15 amino acids. Per the germline V gene, CDR1 is SGHTA and CDR2 is FQGNSA. The input for sequencing was PBMCs, taken about 20 days after the first yellow fever vaccination. J is TRBJ1-2 and V is TRBV7-2; D gene uncertain. The sequence derives from a young man who received the YFV17D yellow fever vaccine. CDR3 bases: TGTGCCAGCAGCTTAGTTCGGGATATGAGCTTTGGCTACACCTTC. Protein product: CASSLVRDMSFGYTF.